This T cell receptor beta chain comes out of a study of blood T cell repertoires in COVID-19. The overall study: T cells, B-cell-depleted T cells, or PBMCs provided the cDNA or gDNA that served as material.

V shed 8 bases and J shed 3 bases, with 13 bases lying between them. From germline, CDR1 is MNHEY and CDR2 SMNVEV (reference sequence). The CDR3 spans 14 residues. Ages ranged from about 18 to 89 years, with residence in about two dozen US areas. Two negative PCRs, clearance, or symptom resolution had been documented for recovered Cohort 3 donors. Here immunoSEQ multiplex PCR was the method, and the copy in TCRdb shows in-frame clones only, minus some. This sample has approximately 330,000 clones, with nearly 90% found just once. The chain uses TRBV27 and TRBJ1-4; weak D call: TRBD1 (6 bases). The TCR originated in a woman aged 25 to 39 who had recovered from COVID-19. Sequences were obtained from PBMCs or T cells enriched from blood (not recorded which). CDR3 protein: CASRHGQPNEKLFF. The CDR3 DNA is TGTGCCAGCCGGCACGGACAGCCTAATGAAAAACTGTTTTTT.